A single sample gave rise to the 30 T cell receptor beta chains below, sequenced in a study of shared clonotypes between healthy human individuals. Sequencing was performed with immunoSEQ multiplex PCR; in TCRdb, only in-frame clones are kept and a portion is missing. The sample consists of about 1 million clones, 78% of them appearing once. What was sequenced was memory CD4+ T cells from PBMCs. Subset denoted: CD45RA-negative fraction. These receptors all come from a man between 18 and 35 years old in good health. Some clones in this sample may be carry-over from other donors' samples.

This rearrangement joins TRBV10-3 to TRBJ2-7; D not certain. Germline assignment: CDR1 ENHRY and CDR2 SYGVKD. V was trimmed by 3 bases and J by 9 bases, leaving 12 bases between them. This CDR3 has 12 residues. CDR3 in amino acids: CAISEFSQMQYF. The CDR3 nucleotides read TGTGCCATCAGTGAATTTTCACAAATGCAGTACTTC.

This clone was seen more than once but under ten times. This chain uses TRBV9 with TRBJ1-4; D remains unclear. The CDR3 totals 14 residues. V dropped 5 bases and J dropped 8 bases, with 16 bases sitting between them. Germline V lookup: CDR1 SGDLS, CDR2 YYNGEE. This chain's CDR3 is CASSPTGLGEKLFF. The CDR3 DNA follows: TGTGCCAGCAGTCCCACGGGCCTCGGGGAAAAACTGTTTTTT. The variable domain in full, completed from reference TRBV9 and TRBJ1-4, reads DSGVTQTPKHLITATGQRVTLRCSPRSGDLSVYWYQQSLDQGLQFLIQYYNGEERAKGNILERFSAQQFPDLHSELNLSSLELGDSALYFCASSPTGLGEKLFFGSGTQLSVL.

This chain joins TRBV7-2 and TRBJ1-5; D unresolved. Trimming pared 5 bases from V and 2 bases from J, leaving 7 bases between. Looked up from germline, CDR1 is SGHTA and CDR2 is FQGNSA. The CDR3 extends over 13 amino acids. The CDR3 nucleotides read TGTGCCAGCAGCCCCTGGGGCAATCAGCCCCAGCATTTT. Translated, it gives CASSPWGNQPQHF.

This clone was found a few times. This chain links TRBV6-5 with TRBJ1-2, with D perhaps TRBD1 (6 bases). Germline V gene data show CDR1 as MNHEY and CDR2 as SVGAGI. The V gene lost 4 bases and the J gene lost 3 bases, with 9 bases spanning the gap. The CDR3 has 13 residues. CDR3 nucleotides: TGTGCCAGCAGTTTAGGACAGTACTATGGCTACACCTTC. It codes for CASSLGQYYGYTF.

The J gene is TRBJ2-5, the V gene TRBV23-1, with D possibly being TRBD2 (6 bases). TRBV23-1 qualifies as an ORF whose function is uncertain. This CDR3 has 15 amino acids. V lost 4 bases to trimming and J lost 4 bases, with 16 bases between them. The CDR3 reads CASSLVGGRRETQYF. For the CDR3, the DNA is TGCGCCAGCAGTCTTGTTGGGGGGAGGCGAGAGACCCAGTACTTC.

This chain links TRBV7-3 with TRBJ2-5; possibly TRBD2 for D (5 bases). Between the trimmed V and J ends, which lost 5 bases and 5 bases, there was a span of 12 bases. This CDR3 region has 13 residues. Germline V lookup: CDR1 SGHTA, CDR2 FQGTGA. Here the CDR3 DNA reads TGTGCCAGCAGCAGAGGGAACGGGGAGACCCAGTACTTC. This translates into CASSRGNGETQYF.

V usage is TRBV18 and J usage is TRBJ1-1, with no clear D. Per the germline V gene, CDR1 is KGHSH and CDR2 is LQKENI. V was cut by 0 bases and J by 2 bases, with 7 bases left in between. The CDR3 covers 14 residues. The CDR3 reads CASSPPGKNTEAFF. In nucleotides, the CDR3 is TGTGCCAGCTCACCACCGGGGAAAAACACTGAAGCTTTCTTT.

The J gene is TRBJ1-2, the V gene TRBV28; 7 positions match TRBD1. Trimming took 6 bases from V and 6 from J; bases not matched to a gene: 7. Per germline, CDR1 MDHEN and CDR2 SYDVKM. This CDR3 has 13 residues. This CDR3 reads CASSRDRVNGYTF. The CDR3 DNA sequence: TGTGCCAGCAGCCGAGACAGGGTCAATGGCTACACCTTC.

This sequence joins TRBV11-2 and TRBJ1-3; D remains unclear. CDR3 length: 15 residues. Germline values: CDR1 SGHAT, CDR2 FQNNGV. V lost 1 base and J lost 0, with 7 bases in between. The CDR3, as DNA: TGTGCCAGCAGCTTAGCCAGGACCTCTGGAAACACCATATATTTT. Translation gives CASSLARTSGNTIYF.

This clone is a singleton in its sample. The chain uses TRBV7-3 and TRBJ2-7, with no clear D. Trimming removed 0 bases at V and 6 bases at J, with 9 bases between. The CDR3 is 13 residues long. Per the germline V gene, CDR1 is SGHTA and CDR2 is FQGTGA. CDR3 bases: TGTGCCAGCAGCTTAACCCCCTTTCGCGAGCAGTACTTC. Its translation: CASSLTPFREQYF.

This rearrangement joins TRBV28 to TRBJ2-1; weak D call: TRBD2 (5 bases). The V gene lost 4 bases and the J gene lost 4 bases, with 14 bases spanning the gap. Germline CDR1 and CDR2: MDHEN and SYDVKM. CDR3 size: 15 residues. The CDR3: CASSSFKGGYNEQFF. The CDR3 nucleotides read TGTGCCAGCAGTTCCTTCAAAGGAGGATACAATGAGCAGTTCTTC.

The chain joins TRBV9 to TRBJ2-7; 9 bases match TRBD1. Looked up from germline, CDR1 is SGDLS and CDR2 is YYNGEE. The CDR3 loop spans 14 amino acids. Trimming cost V 3 bases and J 2 bases; bases outside gene matches: 3. This CDR3 is CASSGGTGPYEQYF. The CDR3 DNA is TGTGCCAGCAGCGGCGGGACAGGGCCCTACGAGCAGTACTTC.

The gene calls are TRBV2 and TRBJ1-4, with 8 bases lining up with TRBD1. Germline V gives CDR1 SNHLY, CDR2 FYNNEI. The CDR3 is made up of 15 amino acids. J lost 6 bases, V lost 5 bases, and 8 bases had no gene match. The CDR3 here is CASSYQGALDEKLFF. Here the CDR3 DNA reads TGTGCCAGCAGTTACCAGGGGGCCTTGGATGAAAAACTGTTTTTT.

The chain combines TRBV28 with TRBJ1-2; 11 bases match TRBD1. This CDR3 spans 15 amino acids. V dropped 6 bases and J dropped 4; count of bases not matched to a gene: 7. Germline CDR1 reads MDHEN; CDR2 reads SYDVKM. This chain's CDR3 is CASSPGGQGVYGYTF. CDR3 bases: TGTGCCAGCAGCCCTGGGGGACAGGGGGTCTATGGCTACACCTTC.

The V and J genes are TRBV9 and TRBJ2-7; TRBD2 is a possible D gene (6 bases). This CDR3 contains 15 residues. V was clipped by 4 bases and J by 0 bases, with 14 bases between them. Germline CDR1 and CDR2: SGDLS and YYNGEE. The CDR3 region has the DNA TGTGCCAGCAGCTCCTCAGCGGGTGCCTCCTACGAGCAGTACTTC. Its protein is CASSSSAGASYEQYF.

This clone was detected once. The CDR3 protein is CASSLTGVRGYTF. CDR3 bases: TGTGCCAGCAGTCTTACAGGGGTGAGGGGCTACACCTTC. The chain uses TRBV11-2 and TRBJ1-2; 7 positions agree with TRBD1. The CDR3 totals 13 residues. Germline V gene lookup returns CDR1 SGHAT and CDR2 FQNNGV. J lost 8 bases, V lost 6 bases, and 9 bases had no gene match.

Points on this clone: A read error is likely here: a far larger clone is one base away. This CDR3 is also generated by other DNA sequences in the sample. The V gene is TRBV29-1, the J gene TRBJ2-1; 8 bases align to TRBD2. Germline CDR1 and CDR2: SQVTM and ANQGSEA. This CDR3 comprises 14 residues. The CDR3, as DNA: TGCAGCGCCATAGCGGGGTACTCCTACAACGAGCAGTTCTTC. Residues: CSAIAGYSYNEQFF.

The rearrangement joins TRBV4-3 to TRBJ2-3; perhaps TRBD1 as D (6 bases). The germline CDR1 and CDR2 sequences are LGHNA and YSLEER. V lost 4 bases to trimming and J lost 3 bases, with 14 bases between them. The CDR3 is made up of 15 amino acids. CDR3 sequence: CASSPLWTETDTQYF. The CDR3 region has the DNA TGCGCCAGCAGCCCCCTTTGGACAGAGACAGATACGCAGTATTTT.

The chain couples TRBV5-1 to TRBJ2-5; 9 bases line up with TRBD1. J was trimmed by 4 bases and V by 5 bases; bases with no gene match: 15. The germline V gene has CDR1 SGHRS and CDR2 YFSETQ. The CDR3 sequence is 17 residues long. CDR3 in amino acids: CASSMGSLQGARETQYF. For the CDR3, the DNA is TGCGCCAGCAGTATGGGGTCGCTACAGGGGGCGAGAGAGACCCAGTACTTC. Variable domain in full (rest from reference TRBV5-1 and TRBJ2-5): KAGVTQTPRYLIKTRGQQVTLSCSPISGHRSVSWYQQTPGQGLQFLFEYFSETQRNKGNFPGRFSGRQFSNSRSEMNVSTLELGDSALYLCASSMGSLQGARETQYFGPGTRLLVL.

V is TRBV28 and J is TRBJ2-7, with 7 bases fitting TRBD2. This CDR3 has 12 amino acids. Germline V gives CDR1 MDHEN, CDR2 SYDVKM. V was pared by 3 bases and J by 9 bases, with 5 bases of the junction left unmatched. Written as DNA, the CDR3 is TGTGCCAGCAGTTTCCGGGGGAGGGGGCAGTACTTC. Translation: CASSFRGRGQYF.

This chain uses TRBV6-1 with TRBJ2-7; unclear D gene. The CDR3 is made up of 15 amino acids. Germline CDR1 is MNHNS and CDR2 is SASEGT. V was trimmed by 0 bases and J by 3 bases, leaving 12 bases between them. The DNA for the CDR3 is TGTGCCAGCAGTGAAGCGCTAGACCAGATCTACGAGCAGTACTTC. Translation: CASSEALDQIYEQYF.

The chain recombines TRBV2 with TRBJ1-1; 7 bases are a match to TRBD1. There are 14 residues in the CDR3. The germline V gene has CDR1 SNHLY and CDR2 FYNNEI. Losses at the gene ends were 8 bases for V and 10 bases for J; bases not matched to a gene: 16. The CDR3 reads CASPQGRETLAAFF. For the CDR3, the DNA is TGTGCCAGCCCACAGGGGCGGGAAACCCTTGCAGCTTTCTTT.

In its sample, this clone was seen once. Here the CDR3 reads CASSINGIGLNEQFF. CDR3 nucleotide sequence: TGTGCCAGTAGTATTAACGGGATCGGCCTCAATGAGCAGTTCTTC. The rearrangement uses TRBV19 and TRBJ2-1; tentative D call: TRBD2 (5 bases). CDR1 is LNHDA, CDR2 SQIVND, per germline (reference sequence). The CDR3 has 15 amino acids. V lost 3 bases to trimming and J lost 6 bases, with 15 bases between them. Using reference TRBV19 and TRBJ2-1 for the parts outside the CDR3, the full variable domain is DGGITQSPKYLFRKEGQNVTLSCEQNLNHDAMYWYRQDPGQGLRLIYYSQIVNDFQKGDIAEGYSVSREKKESFPLTVTSAQKNPTAFYLCASSINGIGLNEQFFGPGTRLTVL.

This clone came up a few times. The chain joins TRBV15 to TRBJ2-1, with a tentative D call TRBD1 (6 bases). Trimming took off 0 bases at V and 4 bases at J, with 10 bases between the two ends. Germline CDR1 and CDR2: LNHNV and YYDKDF (reference sequence). The CDR3 is 15 residues long. This chain's CDR3 is CATSREGAGYNEQFF. The CDR3 DNA sequence: TGTGCCACCAGCAGAGAGGGGGCTGGGTACAATGAGCAGTTCTTC.

This chain joins TRBV19 and TRBJ2-2, with TRBD2 matching 11 bases. From germline, CDR1 is LNHDA and CDR2 SQIVND (reference sequence). V shed 4 bases and J 7 bases; nucleotides not matched to a gene: 11. This CDR3 is 17 amino acids long. CDR3 sequence (DNA): TGTGCCAGTAGTACTCCCGGGCGGACTAGCGGGCACGGGGAGCTGTTTTTT. Its protein product is CASSTPGRTSGHGELFF. The full variable domain, in which reference TRBV19 and TRBJ2-2 provide the parts outside the CDR3, is DGGITQSPKYLFRKEGQNVTLSCEQNLNHDAMYWYRQDPGQGLRLIYYSQIVNDFQKGDIAEGYSVSREKKESFPLTVTSAQKNPTAFYLCASSTPGRTSGHGELFFGEGSRLTVL.

The rearrangement links TRBV6-6 to TRBJ2-1; 8 nucleotides align to TRBD1. With 5 bases clipped from V and 3 bases from J, the junction kept 9 bases outside the gene matches. The CDR3 has 16 residues. Germline V gene data show CDR1 as MNHNY and CDR2 as SVGAGI (reference sequence). CDR3: CASSHIQGAVYNEQFF. The CDR3 DNA follows: TGTGCCAGCAGTCATATTCAGGGGGCAGTCTACAATGAGCAGTTCTTC.

CDR3 loop: CASSLDGKDGYEQYF. As DNA, the CDR3 is TGTGCCAGCAGCTTAGATGGAAAGGACGGCTACGAGCAGTACTTC. This rearrangement joins TRBV11-2 to TRBJ2-7; D not certain. V lost 0 bases and J 3 bases, leaving 12 bases between the germline ends. Germline V lookup: CDR1 SGHAT, CDR2 FQNNGV. The CDR3 consists of 15 residues.

The CDR3 reads CASSRGQMNTEAFF. CDR3 DNA: TGTGCCAGCAGCCGGGGCCAGATGAACACTGAAGCTTTCTTT. V gene TRBV13 combines with J gene TRBJ1-1, with D tentatively TRBD1 (5 bases). Germline lookup yields CDR1 PRHDT and CDR2 FYEKMQ (reference sequence). Trimming took 5 bases from V and 0 from J, leaving 10 bases between them. The CDR3 has 14 amino acids.

The rearrangement uses TRBV19 and TRBJ2-4; 12 nucleotides line up with TRBD2. CDR3 length: 20 residues. J gave up 0 bases and V 0 bases, and 9 bases lay outside the gene matches. The germline CDR1 and CDR2 sequences are LNHDA and SQIVND (reference sequence). The DNA of the CDR3 is TGTGCCAGTAGTATAGATGGGGCTAGCGGGAGGGTATTAGCCAAAAACATTCAGTACTTC. It is translated as CASSIDGASGRVLAKNIQYF.

The genes are TRBV5-4 and TRBJ2-7; D is possibly TRBD1 or TRBD2 (5 bases each). V lost 1 base, J lost 7 bases, and 15 bases lay in between. The germline V gene encodes CDR1 SGHNT and CDR2 YYREEE (reference sequence). The CDR3 has 14 residues. The CDR3 loop reads CASSLPGTLPEQYF. The CDR3 DNA follows: TGTGCCAGCAGCTTGCCCGGGACCCTTCCAGAGCAGTACTTC. The variable domain in full, with the rest retrieved from reference TRBV5-4 and TRBJ2-7, is ETGVTQSPTHLIKTRGQQVTLRCSSQSGHNTVSWYQQALGQGPQFIFQYYREEENGRGNFPPRFSGLQFPNYSSELNVNALELDDSALYLCASSLPGTLPEQYFGPGTRLTVT.